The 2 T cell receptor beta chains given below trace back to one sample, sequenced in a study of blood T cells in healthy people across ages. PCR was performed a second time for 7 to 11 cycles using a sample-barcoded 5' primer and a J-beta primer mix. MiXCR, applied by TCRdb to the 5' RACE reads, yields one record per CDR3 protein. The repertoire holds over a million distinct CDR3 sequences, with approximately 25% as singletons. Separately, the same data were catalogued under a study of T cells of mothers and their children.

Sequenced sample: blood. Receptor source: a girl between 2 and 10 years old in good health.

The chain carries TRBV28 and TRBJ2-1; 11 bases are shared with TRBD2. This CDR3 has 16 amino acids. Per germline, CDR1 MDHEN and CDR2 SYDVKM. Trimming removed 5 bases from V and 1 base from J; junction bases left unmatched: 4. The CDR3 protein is CASSLTSGGSYNEQFF. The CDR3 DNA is TGTGCCAGCAGTCTTACTAGCGGGGGTTCCTACAATGAGCAGTTCTTC.

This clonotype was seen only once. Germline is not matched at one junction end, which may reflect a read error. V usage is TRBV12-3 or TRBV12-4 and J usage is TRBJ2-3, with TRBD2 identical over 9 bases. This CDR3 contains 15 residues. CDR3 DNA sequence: TGCGCCAGCAGTATTGTAGCGGGGGTCACAGATACGCAGTATTTT. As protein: CASSIVAGVTDTQYF.